The rows below give T cell receptor beta chains drawn from one sample of a study of metastatic and nonmetastatic thyroid tumors. TCRdb re-analyzed the PCR reads through MiXCR. The sample contains roughly 32,000 clones, 7.4% of which appear only once. The sequencing input was blood. These receptors all stem from a female donor with papillary thyroid cancer or a benign thyroid nodule (not recorded which). Some clones in this sample may be carry-over from other donors' samples. CDR3s include the opening cysteine and the closing phenylalanine or tryptophan. The D gene is left open where the match is weak. Not every row has a clone size; where given, it reads once, few, many or a size class.

j_call v_call clone_size d_call cdr3_nt cdr3_aa
TRBJ2-3 TRBV20-1 many - TGCAGTGCTAGAGAAATGGAATACACAGATACGCAGTATTTT CSAREMEYTDTQYF
TRBJ2-2 TRBV5-5 many - TGTGCCAGCAGCCGAACCGGGGCGAACACCGGGGAGCTGTTTTTT CASSRTGANTGELFF
TRBJ1-2 TRBV5-1 many - TGCGCCAGCAGCTTGGCCCCGACAGGAGGTAGCTATGGCTACACCTTC CASSLAPTGGSYGYTF
TRBJ2-5 TRBV5-8 once - TGTGCCAGCAGCTTGTTGTGGGGTTTCCAAGAGACCCAGTACTTC CASSLLWGFQETQYF
TRBJ1-3 TRBV30 many TRBD1 TGTGCCTGGAGTCCCAGGAGGGGAGGGGGCACTTCTGGAAACACCATATATTTT CAWSPRRGGGTSGNTIYF
TRBJ1-6 TRBV25-1 few TRBD1 TGTGCCAGCAGTCCGTGGGGGACAGGGGAGTTCTCACCCCTCCACTTT CASSPWGTGEFSPLHF
TRBJ1-5 TRBV19 many - TGTGCCAGTTCGAGGAGTGGTGGCAATCAGCCCCAGCATTTT CASSRSGGNQPQHF
TRBJ1-1 TRBV12-3/TRBV12-4 many - TGTGCCAGCAGTTTTAGGCCGAACACTGAAGCTTTCTTT CASSFRPNTEAFF
TRBJ2-3 TRBV6-1 many TRBD2 TGTGCCAGCAGCAGACTAGCGGGAGTCCCAGATACGCAGTATTTT CASSRLAGVPDTQYF
TRBJ1-5 TRBV12-3/TRBV12-4 many - TGTGCCAGCAGTTTATATCCACTCAGACGTGGGGCTAATCAGCCCCAGCATTTT CASSLYPLRRGANQPQHF
TRBJ1-2 TRBV7-9 many - TGTGCCAGCAGCTCTTGGGAGGGCTTCTATGGCTACACCTTC CASSSWEGFYGYTF
TRBJ2-1 TRBV9 many - TGTGCCAGCAGCGTAGTTGGACTATCCTACAATGAGCAGTTCTTC CASSVVGLSYNEQFF
TRBJ2-2 TRBV29-1 many - TGCAGCGTTGACGGGGATGGGATCGGGGAGCTGTTTTTT CSVDGDGIGELFF
TRBJ1-5 TRBV6-1 many - TGTGCCAGCCATGGATATAGCAATCAGCCCCAGCATTTT CASHGYSNQPQHF
TRBJ2-6 TRBV7-8 many - TGTGCCAGCAGCTTCAACTCCAACCCTGGGGCCAACGTCCTGACTTTC CASSFNSNPGANVLTF
TRBJ2-7 TRBV6-1 many - TGTGCCAGCAGCCCCCACGGTGAACCCTACGAGCAGTACTTC CASSPHGEPYEQYF
TRBJ1-1 TRBV29-1 many - TGCAGCGTTGATGTGGGGACCACTGAAGCTTTCTTT CSVDVGTTEAFF
TRBJ2-5 TRBV3-1 many TRBD2 TGTGCCAGCAGCCAGAGACTAGCGGGGGAAGAGACCCAGTACTTC CASSQRLAGEETQYF
TRBJ1-1 TRBV27 few TRBD1 TGTGCCAGCAGTCCATGGTCGACAGGGCAGAACACTGAAGCTTTCTTT CASSPWSTGQNTEAFF
TRBJ2-5 TRBV15 many - TGTGCCACCAGCAGAGACCCAGGGGCCCAAGAGACCCAGTACTTC CATSRDPGAQETQYF
TRBJ2-5 TRBV20-1 many - TGCAGTTCGGGACCGGGTCTGCAAGAGACCCAGTACTTC CSSGPGLQETQYF
TRBJ1-2 TRBV18 many - TGTGCCAGCTCACCACCTAGCAGGGACGGCTACACCTTC CASSPPSRDGYTF
TRBJ2-1 TRBV2 many TRBD2 TGTGCCAGCAGGCCGGGACTAGCGATGGATGATGAGCAGTTCTTC CASRPGLAMDDEQFF
TRBJ1-1 TRBV18 many - TGTGCCAGCTCAGCCGGTGGGGCGACTAACACTGAAGCTTTCTTT CASSAGGATNTEAFF
TRBJ1-2 TRBV6-1 many TRBD1 TGTGCCAGCAGCTACAGGGGCCACAACTATGGCTACACCTTC CASSYRGHNYGYTF
TRBJ2-6 TRBV29-1 few - TGCAGCGTTGAGTCTGGGGCCAACGTCCTGACTTTC CSVESGANVLTF
TRBJ1-2 TRBV6-4 many - TGTGCCAGCAGCCAGACGACCCTAAAGGGGAAAGGTGGCTACACCTTC CASSQTTLKGKGGYTF
TRBJ1-2 TRBV5-1 many TRBD1 TGCGCCAGCAGCCCCGACCCGCTCCGGACAGGTGGCTACACCTTC CASSPDPLRTGGYTF
TRBJ2-7 TRBV15 many - TGTGCCACCAGCAGACTCACAGGGTCTTACGAGCAGTACTTC CATSRLTGSYEQYF
TRBJ1-5 TRBV6-2/TRBV6-3 many - TGTGCCAGCAGTTACGTAGGGATTAGCAATCAGCCCCAGCATTTT CASSYVGISNQPQHF
TRBJ1-4 TRBV6-5 many - TGTGCCAGCAGTTACTCTGTACAGGCGAATGAAAAACTGTTTTTT CASSYSVQANEKLFF
TRBJ1-6 TRBV6-1 many - TGTGCCAGCAGGGGGGGGGGTAACGGTTCACCCCTCCACTTT CASRGGGNGSPLHF
TRBJ1-5 TRBV30 many - TGTGCCTGGAGTGAAGGTAGTTATCAGCCCCAGCATTTT CAWSEGSYQPQHF
TRBJ1-5 TRBV6-2/TRBV6-3 many TRBD1 TGTGCCAGCAGTTTGGACAGGGTAGGACAGCCCCAGCATTTT CASSLDRVGQPQHF
TRBJ2-2 TRBV10-3 many - TGTGCCATCAGTGACACAGGCCCTCAAACTGTGACCGGGGAGCTGTTTTTT CAISDTGPQTVTGELFF
TRBJ2-6 TRBV18 many - TGTGCCAGCTCAATGATAGCGGCTTACTCTGGGGCCAACGTCCTGACTTTC CASSMIAAYSGANVLTF
TRBJ1-6 TRBV2 - - TGTGCCAGCAGCCCCAGGGATTCACCCCTCCACTTT CASSPRDSPLHF
TRBJ2-5 TRBV19 many - TGTGCCAGTAGTACCCACTCCCAAGAGACCCAGTACTTC CASSTHSQETQYF
TRBJ2-3 TRBV3-1 many TRBD2 TGTGCCAGCAGCCAATCCGGGGGGTACACAGATACGCAGTATTTT CASSQSGGYTDTQYF
TRBJ2-4 TRBV28 many - TGTGCCAGCAGTTTGGTTGGTGGGGCCAAAAACATTCAGTACTTC CASSLVGGAKNIQYF
TRBJ1-4 TRBV15 many - TGTGCCACCAGCAGCTCCCTCGTCGGGAGGGCCGGGGAAAAACTGTTTTTT CATSSSLVGRAGEKLFF
TRBJ1-4 TRBV2 many - TGTGCCAGCAGGGTGAGGGGTGAAAAACTGTTTTTT CASRVRGEKLFF
TRBJ1-2 TRBV5-4 - - TGTGCCAGCAGCCCCGCTCCAAACTATGGCTACACCTTC CASSPAPNYGYTF
TRBJ1-4 TRBV7-2 many - TGTGCCAGCAGCTTAGCAGTACAAGATGAAAAACTGTTTTTT CASSLAVQDEKLFF
TRBJ2-1 TRBV3-1 - - TGTGCCAGCAGCCAATCCTTAGCTCTCTCCTACAATGAGCAGTTCTTC CASSQSLALSYNEQFF
TRBJ1-6 TRBV19 many TRBD1 TGTGCCAGTAGTCCAACAACCGGGACAGGGGCGCCACCCCTCCACTTT CASSPTTGTGAPPLHF
TRBJ1-5 TRBV6-1 - - TGTGCCAGCAAAGGGGAGTATAGCAATCAGCCCCAGCATTTT CASKGEYSNQPQHF
TRBJ2-7 TRBV20-1 many TRBD1 TGCAGTGCTAAAACAGGGGGCATCTACGAGCAGTACTTC CSAKTGGIYEQYF
TRBJ1-1 TRBV11-1 - - TGTGCCAGCAGCTTAGACCTGAACACTGAAGCTTTCTTT CASSLDLNTEAFF
TRBJ1-5 TRBV20-1 many - TGCAGTGCTCCCCACACGACGACGAGACAACATAGCAATCAGCCCCAGCATTTT CSAPHTTTRQHSNQPQHF
TRBJ2-3 TRBV7-2 many - TGTGCCAGCAGCGAGGGAGATACGCAGTATTTT CASSEGDTQYF
TRBJ1-2 TRBV6-5 many TRBD1 TGTGCCAGCAGTTATGTGACAGGGGGCCGCGGCTACACCTTC CASSYVTGGRGYTF
TRBJ2-6 TRBV6-1 many - TGTGCCAGCAGGCAACAGCTCTCTGGGGCCAACGTCCTGACTTTC CASRQQLSGANVLTF